This TCR beta chain appears in the sequencing data of a study of blood T cell repertoires in COVID-19. The CDR3 spans 14 residues. The V end lost 0 bases, the J end lost 6 bases, and 11 bases lay between the germline ends. Germline V CDR1 and CDR2: MNHEY, SVGAGI. Study processing details: Estimated nucleated cell counts came from reference gene primer amplification. Using immunoSEQ multiplex PCR, the repertoire was profiled, and TCRdb retains in-frame clones only, with some absent. The V and J calls and clone size are taken from that table; D and trimming were inferred from the DNA. The repertoire includes about 75,000 clones, 65% to 90% of them detected once, and 20% to 25% sits in the top ten.

The sample was peripheral blood. This sequence was found in a woman aged 50 to 60 with acute or convalescent COVID-19. The chain carries TRBV6-5 and TRBJ1-2, with a tentative D call TRBD1 (5 bases). The CDR3 is CASSYSGGGDGYTF. CDR3 bases: TGTGCCAGCAGTTACTCTGGGGGAGGCGATGGCTACACCTTC.